The 8 T cell receptor beta chains presented below share a single source sample, sequenced in a study of shared clonotypes between healthy human individuals. TCRdb's copy holds only in-frame clones and misses some; the assay was immunoSEQ multiplex PCR. Here the sample spans around 83,000 clones, 62% being singletons. Source material: memory CD8+ T cells sorted from blood. Documented subset: CD45RO+ cells pooled with CCR7-negative TemRA cells. The source is a man aged 30 to 39 in good health.

In the case of this clone: This sample includes further DNA sequences coding for the same CDR3. The chain employs TRBV7-8 and TRBJ2-5, with TRBD2 matching 14 bases. J lost 4 bases, V lost 5 bases, and 6 bases had no gene match. The germline V gene encodes CDR1 SGHVS and CDR2 FQNEAQ. This CDR3 is 16 amino acids long. This CDR3 is CASSLGLAGVGETQYF. The CDR3, as DNA: TGTGCCAGCAGCCTGGGACTAGCGGGAGTGGGAGAGACCCAGTACTTC.

V and J are TRBV11-3 and TRBJ2-7; TRBD2 might be the D (6 bases). CDR3 length: 18 residues. Trimming left V 6 bases short and J 3 bases short, with 27 bases between. Per the germline V gene, CDR1 is SGHNT and CDR2 is YENEEA. The CDR3 loop reads CASRARETEGDEHYEQYF. The CDR3 region has the DNA TGTGCCAGCAGAGCTAGGGAGACGGAGGGCGATGAACACTACGAGCAGTACTTC.

The chain has TRBV21-1 and TRBJ1-2. TRBV21-1 is annotated as a pseudogene. There are 11 residues in the CDR3. The DNA for the CDR3 is TGTGCCAGCAGAGTCTCGCATGGCTACACCTTC. This gives the protein CASRVSHGYTF.

This clone was detected many times. The chain is built from TRBV6-1 and TRBJ2-1; 13 bases match TRBD2. V trimming: 4 bases; J trimming: 8 bases; junction bases outside the gene matches: 2. This CDR3 comprises 14 residues. CDR1 and CDR2 (germline): MNHNS, SASEGT. The CDR3 DNA reads TGTGCCAGCAGTGGGACTAGCGGGAGCGATGAGCAGTTCTTC. Translating gives CASSGTSGSDEQFF.

The V gene is TRBV27, the J gene TRBJ2-1; 8 positions agree with TRBD1. Germline V CDR1 and CDR2: MNHEY, SMNVEV (reference sequence). This CDR3 spans 15 amino acids. Trimming at V came to 6 bases and at J to 3 bases, leaving 7 bases not matched to a gene. Here the CDR3 DNA reads TGTGCCAGCAGGTATTCAGGGGGCAGCTACAATGAGCAGTTCTTC. Amino acid sequence: CASRYSGGSYNEQFF.

In this sample, this clone turned up a few times. V usage is TRBV2 and J usage is TRBJ2-5, with a possible D match to TRBD1 (6 bases). Between the trimmed V and J ends, which lost 2 bases and 0 bases, there was a span of 7 bases. The CDR3 sequence is 14 residues long. Germline V gives CDR1 SNHLY, CDR2 FYNNEI. This chain's CDR3 is CASSENRDQETQYF. CDR3 DNA: TGTGCCAGCAGTGAAAACAGGGACCAAGAGACCCAGTACTTC.

This clone was picked up a small number of times. The V and J genes are TRBV6-6 and TRBJ2-5; D may be TRBD2 (7 bases). V lost 5 bases, J lost 1 base, and 17 bases lay in between. In germline, CDR1 is MNHNY, CDR2 SVGAGI (reference sequence). CDR3 length: 16 residues. CDR3 sequence: CASSTSREGGQETQYF. CDR3 nucleotide sequence: TGTGCCAGCAGTACCTCGAGGGAGGGGGGCCAAGAGACCCAGTACTTC.

This clone was seen a few times. This sequence joins TRBV27 and TRBJ2-3; D remains unclear. Germline-derived CDR1 and CDR2 are MNHEY and SMNVEV (reference sequence). Trimming removed 6 bases at V and 2 bases at J, with 9 bases between. This CDR3 has 13 residues. The CDR3 sequence: CASSHGPTDTQYF. Here the CDR3 DNA reads TGTGCCAGCAGCCACGGACCCACAGATACGCAGTATTTT.